Below are 29 T cell receptor beta chains sequenced from a single sample in a study of vaccination and CD4 T cells after COVID-19 (dated by TCRdb to 2021 to 2024). The library came from PCR. Sequencing instrument: Illumina iSeq 100. DNA from cultured CD4+ T cells underwent TCR sequencing with the Oncomine TCR Beta short-read assay at the Johns Hopkins FTIC core. Starting from the raw public reads, TCRdb applied fastp trimming at Q25, assembled clones with MiXCR and retained in-frame beta chains. Entries are consolidated by CDR3 protein sequence, retaining the most common genes and DNA. Recorded for this sample are around 6,300 distinct CDR3 sequences; 18% of them occurred a single time. Clones ranked in the top ten supply around 21% of the sample. Read against the paper, the sample's treatment or condition label means: approximately nine-day PBMC culture with coronavirus spike peptide pools or control peptides (ViraFEST assay).

Their cognate antigens are unknown. Sequences were obtained from CD4+ T cells from blood, cultured in vitro. These receptors came from a human donor who had recovered from COVID-19.

This clonotype was found a few times. V and J are TRBV2 and TRBJ1-1, with D maybe TRBD1 (6 bases). Trimming shortened V by 6 bases and J by 1 base, and 12 bases separated the two germline ends. The CDR3 is made up of 14 amino acids. Germline V gene lookup returns CDR1 SNHLY and CDR2 FYNNEI. CDR3 sequence (DNA): TGTGCCAGCAGGACAGGCTCCTCGAACACTGAAGCTTTCTTT. This encodes CASRTGSSNTEAFF.

The chain carries TRBV24-1 and TRBJ2-7; possible D gene TRBD2, 6 bases. V was cut by 4 bases and J by 2 bases, with 8 bases left in between. The CDR3 sequence is 13 residues long. The germline gives CDR1 KGHDR, CDR2 SFDVKD. CDR3 sequence (DNA): TGTGCCACCAGTGAAGGCGGGACCTACGAGCAGTACTTC. Its protein product is CATSEGGTYEQYF.

The chain couples TRBV19 to TRBJ1-2; TRBD1 agrees at 7 bases. Trimming cost V 7 bases and J 6 bases; bases outside gene matches: 11. Germline V gene data show CDR1 as LNHDA and CDR2 as SQIVND (reference sequence). This CDR3 comprises 14 residues. The CDR3 region has the DNA TGTGCCAGTACCCTTTTGGGAGGGGGCGATGGCTACACCTTC. Protein: CASTLLGGGDGYTF.

V usage is TRBV5-4 and J usage is TRBJ2-1, with TRBD2 matching over 13 bases. The CDR3 consists of 16 residues. Unmatched junction bases numbered 2, after V lost 0 bases and J lost 5 bases. The germline gives CDR1 SGHNT, CDR2 YYREEE (reference sequence). In DNA, the CDR3 is TGTGCCAGCAGCTTGGGCGGGACTAGCGGGGACAATGAGCAGTTCTTC. It translates to CASSLGGTSGDNEQFF.

A few counts support this clonotype. The rearrangement joins TRBV10-3 to TRBJ2-1, with 8 bases identical to TRBD2. The CDR3 is made up of 14 amino acids. Germline loops: CDR1 ENHRY, CDR2 SYGVKD. Unmatched junction bases numbered 10, after V lost 8 bases and J lost 7 bases. The CDR3 loop is CAILSGSGTNEQFF. CDR3 nucleotide sequence: TGTGCCATCCTAAGCGGGAGTGGGACGAATGAGCAGTTCTTC.

By sample fraction, this clonotype is medium-sized. The chain combines TRBV7-9 with TRBJ1-1; D might be TRBD1 (5 bases). Germline V gene lookup returns CDR1 SEHNR and CDR2 FQNEAQ (reference sequence). The CDR3 sequence is 14 residues long. Trimming shortened V by 1 base and J by 1 base, and 7 bases separated the two germline ends. CDR3 in amino acids: CASSLDGGNTEAFF. The CDR3 region has the DNA TGTGCCAGCAGCTTAGACGGGGGGAACACTGAAGCTTTCTTT.

The chain is built from TRBV5-4 and TRBJ1-6, with D perhaps matching TRBD1 (5 bases). Germline assignment: CDR1 SGHNT and CDR2 YYREEE (reference sequence). V was trimmed by 7 bases and J by 0 bases, leaving 14 bases between them. This CDR3 contains 16 residues. CDR3 amino acids: CASRDSISSYNSPLHF. CDR3 DNA: TGTGCCAGCCGAGACAGCATAAGCTCCTATAATTCACCCCTCCACTTT.

A few counts support this clonotype. The rearrangement joins TRBV5-4 to TRBJ2-5, with 7 bases that match TRBD1. The CDR3 loop spans 13 amino acids. V lost 3 bases to trimming and J lost 2 bases; unmatched junction nucleotides: 1. Germline values: CDR1 SGHNT, CDR2 YYREEE (reference sequence). In DNA, the CDR3 is TGTGCCAGCAGCTCGGACAGGCAAGAGACCCAGTACTTC. As protein: CASSSDRQETQYF. Filled out from reference TRBV5-4 and TRBJ2-5, the complete variable domain reads ETGVTQSPTHLIKTRGQQVTLRCSSQSGHNTVSWYQQALGQGPQFIFQYYREEENGRGNFPPRFSGLQFPNYSSELNVNALELDDSALYLCASSSDRQETQYFGPGTRLLVL.

By sample fraction, this clonotype is medium-sized. The chain has TRBV11-2 and TRBJ1-5; D uncertain. V shed 4 bases and J shed 1 base, with 11 bases lying between them. In germline, CDR1 is SGHAT, CDR2 FQNNGV. The CDR3 is made up of 15 amino acids. CDR3: CASSSMAGSNQPQHF. The DNA of the CDR3 is TGTGCCAGCAGCTCGATGGCTGGGAGCAATCAGCCCCAGCATTTT.

In this sample, this clonotype turned up a few times. This chain uses TRBV7-3 with TRBJ2-7; TRBD2 aligns across 10 bases. Germline V CDR1 and CDR2: SGHTA, FQGTGA. The CDR3 sequence is 17 residues long. Trimming took 2 bases from V and 4 from J; bases not matched to a gene: 11. For the CDR3, the DNA is TGTGCCAGCAGCTTAGGACCCTCAGCGGGAGGGGCGTACGAGCAGTACTTC. This codes for CASSLGPSAGGAYEQYF. Full variable domain (rest looked up from reference TRBV7-3 and TRBJ2-7): GAGVSQTPSNKVTEKGKYVELRCDPISGHTALYWYRQSLGQGPEFLIYFQGTGAADDSGLPNDRFFAVRPEGSVSTLKIQRTERGDSAVYLCASSLGPSAGGAYEQYFGPGTRLTVT.

The rearrangement links TRBV7-9 to TRBJ2-2, with a possible D match to TRBD1 (5 bases). Germline V gene sequence: CDR1 SEHNR, CDR2 FQNEAQ (reference sequence). V shed 2 bases and J shed 1 base, with 8 bases lying between them. CDR3 length equals 15 residues. DNA of the CDR3: TGTGCCAGCAGCTTATGGGGCAGGAACACCGGGGAGCTGTTTTTT. The encoded protein is CASSLWGRNTGELFF.

A single count supports this clonotype. The chain joins TRBV10-3 to TRBJ1-5, with a weak D call TRBD1 (5 bases). CDR1 and CDR2 (germline): ENHRY, SYGVKD. The germline V and J ends were trimmed by 7 bases and 5 bases, with 18 bases remaining between them. This CDR3 has 15 residues. Here the CDR3 DNA reads TGTGCCATCACTGGACCAGGGAGCACTGATCAGCCCCAGCATTTT. Translated: CAITGPGSTDQPQHF.

This rearrangement joins TRBV27 to TRBJ1-5; D is unresolved. Germline V gene lookup returns CDR1 MNHEY and CDR2 SMNVEV (reference sequence). CDR3 length: 13 residues. Trimming cost V 2 bases and J 6 bases, with 8 bases left between them. The CDR3 nucleotides read TGTGCCAGCAGTTTAGAGGGTAGTCAGCCCCAGCATTTT. Its protein is CASSLEGSQPQHF.

As regards this clonotype: A much more abundant neighbour one base away suggests this may be a read error. This CDR3 reads CTSSERVGVNSPLHF. The CDR3 region has the DNA TGTACCAGCAGTGAACGTGTCGGGGTTAATTCACCCCTCCACTTT. The V call is TRBV6-1, the J call TRBJ1-6; D is unresolved. The CDR3 spans 15 residues. CDR1 and CDR2 from the germline V gene are MNHNS and SASEGT.

This clonotype was observed a handful of times. The V call is TRBV6-1, the J call TRBJ1-4; D not resolved. The V end was cut by 2 bases, the J end by 7 bases, with 5 bases between. CDR1 is MNHNS and CDR2 is SASEGT in the germline V gene. The CDR3 covers 12 residues. The DNA of the CDR3 is TGTGCCAGCAGTGAACAGTTTGAAAAACTGTTTTTT. Protein: CASSEQFEKLFF.

This clonotype was counted only a few times. The V call is TRBV19, the J call TRBJ1-1; D is unresolved. CDR3 length: 13 amino acids. The germline gives CDR1 LNHDA, CDR2 SQIVND (reference sequence). V lost 7 bases, J lost 4 bases, and 13 bases lay in between. CDR3 sequence (DNA): TGTGCCAGTAATAACCGGAGGGCCACTGAAGCTTTCTTT. Translated: CASNNRRATEAFF. Drawing the rest from reference TRBV19 and TRBJ1-1, the complete variable domain is DGGITQSPKYLFRKEGQNVTLSCEQNLNHDAMYWYRQDPGQGLRLIYYSQIVNDFQKGDIAEGYSVSREKKESFPLTVTSAQKNPTAFYLCASNNRRATEAFFGQGTRLTVV.

The rearrangement links TRBV19 to TRBJ2-7, with 7 bases identical to TRBD1. The germline V gene encodes CDR1 LNHDA and CDR2 SQIVND (reference sequence). This CDR3 contains 15 residues. With 4 bases clipped from V and 3 bases from J, the junction kept 9 bases outside the gene matches. The CDR3 DNA sequence: TGTGCCAGTAGTAGGGAAGGACAGGAAATCTACGAGCAGTACTTC. Residues: CASSREGQEIYEQYF.

The V and J genes are TRBV30 and TRBJ2-7; D is uncertain. Trimming cost V 3 bases and J 2 bases, with 14 bases left between them. The CDR3 is 14 amino acids. CDR1 GTSNPN and CDR2 SVGIG come from the germline V gene (reference sequence). CDR3 bases: TGTGCCTGGAGCCGGGCCCAAGTTGCCTACGAGCAGTACTTC. Amino acid sequence: CAWSRAQVAYEQYF.

This clonotype was seen more than once but under ten times. The chain has TRBV25-1 and TRBJ1-2; possibly TRBD1 for D (5 bases). Germline V gene data show CDR1 as MGHDK and CDR2 as SYGVNS. V was cut by 5 bases and J by 3 bases, with 13 bases left in between. This CDR3 comprises 14 residues. This CDR3 is CASSTAQGHYGYTF. For the CDR3, the DNA is TGTGCCAGCAGTACGGCGCAGGGCCACTATGGCTACACCTTC.

This clonotype has a handful of counts. The chain links TRBV28 to TRBJ1-1, with 8 positions matching TRBD1. CDR3 length: 12 amino acids. The V and J ends lost 6 bases and 7 bases, in that order; junction bases with no gene match: 4. The V gene's germline CDR1 is MDHEN and CDR2 SYDVKM. Here the CDR3 reads CASSRGQGEAFF. CDR3 DNA sequence: TGTGCCAGCAGCAGAGGACAGGGTGAAGCTTTCTTT.

The sample holds a few counts of this clonotype. The chain links TRBV6-1 to TRBJ2-1; 11 bases agree with TRBD2. The CDR3 is made up of 17 amino acids. Germline assignment: CDR1 MNHNS and CDR2 SASEGT. V shed 4 bases and J 7 bases; nucleotides not matched to a gene: 12. The chain's CDR3 is CASSGGLGLAVQNEQFF. The CDR3 coding sequence is TGTGCCAGCAGTGGAGGCTTGGGACTAGCGGTTCAAAATGAGCAGTTCTTC.

The rearrangement joins TRBV6-1 to TRBJ1-1, with TRBD1 matching over 10 bases. Germline loops: CDR1 MNHNS, CDR2 SASEGT. The CDR3 consists of 15 residues. V lost 6 bases, J lost 0 bases, and 4 bases stayed unmatched. CDR3 DNA: TGTGCCAGCAGGAGGACAGGGGGTATGAACACTGAAGCTTTCTTT. Translated: CASRRTGGMNTEAFF.

V usage is TRBV12-3 or TRBV12-4 and J usage is TRBJ1-1, with D uncertain. V shed 4 bases and J shed 0 bases, with 18 bases lying between them. The CDR3 is made up of 17 amino acids. The chain's CDR3 is CASSSRPRAQMNTEAFF. The CDR3 DNA reads TGTGCCAGCAGTTCCCGGCCTCGTGCCCAAATGAACACTGAAGCTTTCTTT.

This clonotype was seen only a few times. CDR3 bases: TGTGCCAGCAGACTCGGAATAGCGGGGGGTGGAGATACGCAGTATTTT. Translation gives CASRLGIAGGGDTQYF. The chain employs TRBV2 and TRBJ2-3; 10 bases match TRBD2. CDR3 length: 16 amino acids. V lost 6 bases to trimming and J lost 5 bases; unmatched junction nucleotides: 11. CDR1 SNHLY and CDR2 FYNNEI come from the germline V gene.

This clonotype was found a few times. This sequence joins TRBV28 and TRBJ1-5; a weak D match, TRBD1 (5 bases). Trimming stripped 5 bases from V and 2 bases from J, with 16 bases between. The CDR3 covers 16 residues. The germline CDR1 and CDR2 sequences are MDHEN and SYDVKM. The CDR3, as DNA: TGTGCCAGCAGTCCGCAGGGTACAAGCGGCAATCAGCCCCAGCATTTT. Translating it yields CASSPQGTSGNQPQHF.

V is TRBV29-1 and J is TRBJ1-1; the match to TRBD1 covers 7 bases. The CDR3 loop spans 14 amino acids. Germline V gene lookup returns CDR1 SQVTM and CDR2 ANQGSEA. Losses at the gene ends were 6 bases for V and 1 base for J; bases not matched to a gene: 8. The CDR3 sequence is CSVNRDSQNTEAFF. CDR3 bases: TGCAGCGTCAACCGGGACAGCCAGAACACTGAAGCTTTCTTT. Variable domain in full (rest from reference TRBV29-1 and TRBJ1-1): SAVISQKPSRDICQRGTSLTIQCQVDSQVTMMFWYRQQPGQSLTLIATANQGSEATYESGFVIDKFPISRPNLTFSTLTVSNMSPEDSSIYLCSVNRDSQNTEAFFGQGTRLTVV.

The rearrangement uses TRBV2 and TRBJ1-2; D is uncertain. Germline V gene sequence: CDR1 SNHLY, CDR2 FYNNEI. The CDR3 spans 16 residues. The V gene lost 7 bases and the J gene lost 1 base, with 19 bases spanning the gap. The CDR3: CASIEDRVLGNYGYTF. Written as DNA, the CDR3 is TGTGCCAGCATCGAGGATAGGGTCCTCGGTAACTATGGCTACACCTTC. Full variable domain (missing parts from reference TRBV2 and TRBJ1-2): EPEVTQTPSHQVTQMGQEVILRCVPISNHLYFYWYRQILGQKVEFLVSFYNNEISEKSEIFDDQFSVERPDGSNFTLKIRSTKLEDSAMYFCASIEDRVLGNYGYTFGSGTRLTVV.

This sequence joins TRBV28 and TRBJ1-2, with D hard to call. Germline values: CDR1 MDHEN, CDR2 SYDVKM. Trimming cost V 3 bases and J 6 bases, with 5 bases left between them. CDR3 length equals 11 residues. The CDR3 nucleotides are TGTGCCAGCAGTTTTTTGGATGGCTACACCTTC. This gives the protein CASSFLDGYTF.

The chain combines TRBV10-3 with TRBJ1-2, with D possibly being TRBD1 (5 bases). Between the trimmed V and J ends, which lost 2 bases and 4 bases, there was a span of 14 bases. The length of the CDR3 is 15 residues. Germline V gene sequence: CDR1 ENHRY, CDR2 SYGVKD. The CDR3 nucleotides are TGTGCCATCAGTGAGGTGGGGCCGAGTGGCTATGGCTACACCTTC. Its translation: CAISEVGPSGYGYTF.